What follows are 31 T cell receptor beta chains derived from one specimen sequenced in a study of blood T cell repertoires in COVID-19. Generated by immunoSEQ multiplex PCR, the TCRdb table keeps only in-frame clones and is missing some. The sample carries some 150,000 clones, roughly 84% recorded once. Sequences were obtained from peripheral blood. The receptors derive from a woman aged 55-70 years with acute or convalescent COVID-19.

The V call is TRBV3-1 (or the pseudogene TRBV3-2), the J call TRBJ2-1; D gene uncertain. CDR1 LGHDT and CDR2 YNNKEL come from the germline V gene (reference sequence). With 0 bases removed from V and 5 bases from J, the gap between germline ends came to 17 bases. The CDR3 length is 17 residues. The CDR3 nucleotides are TGTGCCAGCAGCCAAGAAGTCCAGGTGTTGGCGAACAATGAGCAGTTCTTC. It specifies CASSQEVQVLANNEQFF.

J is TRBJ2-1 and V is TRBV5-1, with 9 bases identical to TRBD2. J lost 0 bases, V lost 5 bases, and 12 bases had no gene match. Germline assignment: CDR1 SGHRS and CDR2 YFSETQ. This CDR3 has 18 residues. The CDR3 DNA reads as TGCGCCAGCAGTCCTGAAAGGGGACTAGCCCGCTCCTACAATGAGCAGTTCTTC. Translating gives CASSPERGLARSYNEQFF.

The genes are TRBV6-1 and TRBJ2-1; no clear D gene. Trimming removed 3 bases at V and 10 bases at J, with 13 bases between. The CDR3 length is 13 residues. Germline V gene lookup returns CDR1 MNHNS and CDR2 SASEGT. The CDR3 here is CASSEAQRREQFF. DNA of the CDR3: TGTGCCAGCAGTGAGGCACAGAGACGGGAGCAGTTCTTC.

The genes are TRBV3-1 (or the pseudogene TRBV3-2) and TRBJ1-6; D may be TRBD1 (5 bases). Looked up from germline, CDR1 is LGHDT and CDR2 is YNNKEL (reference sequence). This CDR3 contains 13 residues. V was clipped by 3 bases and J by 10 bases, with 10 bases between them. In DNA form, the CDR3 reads TGTGCCAGCAGCCAGGGGGGGAGCTCACCCCTCCACTTT. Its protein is CASSQGGSSPLHF.

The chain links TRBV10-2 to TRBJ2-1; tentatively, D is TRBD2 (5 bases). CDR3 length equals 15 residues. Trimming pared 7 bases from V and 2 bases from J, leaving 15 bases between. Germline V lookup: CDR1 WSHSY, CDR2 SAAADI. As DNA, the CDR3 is TGCGCCAGCAAACGAGAGGGAAATGCCTACAATGAGCAGTTCTTC. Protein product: CASKREGNAYNEQFF.

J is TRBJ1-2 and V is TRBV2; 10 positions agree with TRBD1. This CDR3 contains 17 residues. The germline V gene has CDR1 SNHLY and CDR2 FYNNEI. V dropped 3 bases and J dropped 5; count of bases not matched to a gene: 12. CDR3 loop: CASSDSSGQGQWYGYTF. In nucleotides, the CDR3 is TGTGCCAGCAGTGATAGTTCGGGACAGGGGCAGTGGTATGGCTACACCTTC.

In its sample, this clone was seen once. In DNA, the CDR3 is TGTGCCAGCAGTGAAAGAGGGCTGGCAGATACGCAGTATTTT. This codes for CASSERGLADTQYF. The chain couples TRBV6-1 to TRBJ2-3; a weak D match, TRBD2 (5 bases). Looked up from germline, CDR1 is MNHNS and CDR2 is SASEGT. There are 14 residues in the CDR3. V lost 2 bases and J lost 4, with 10 bases in between.

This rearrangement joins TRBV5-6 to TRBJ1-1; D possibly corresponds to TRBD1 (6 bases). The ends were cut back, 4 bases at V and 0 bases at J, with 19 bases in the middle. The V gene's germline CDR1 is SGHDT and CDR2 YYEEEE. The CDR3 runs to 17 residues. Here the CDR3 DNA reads TGTGCCAGCAGCACCAAGGACAGCTTAACTTTGAACACTGAAGCTTTCTTT. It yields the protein CASSTKDSLTLNTEAFF.

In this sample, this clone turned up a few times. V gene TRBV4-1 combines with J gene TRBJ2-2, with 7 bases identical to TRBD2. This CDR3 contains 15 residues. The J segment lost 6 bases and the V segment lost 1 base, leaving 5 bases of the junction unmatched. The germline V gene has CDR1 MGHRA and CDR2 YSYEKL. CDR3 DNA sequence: TGCGCCAGCAGCCAAGTTAGACTAGCCCCCGGGGAGCTGTTTTTT. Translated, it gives CASSQVRLAPGELFF.

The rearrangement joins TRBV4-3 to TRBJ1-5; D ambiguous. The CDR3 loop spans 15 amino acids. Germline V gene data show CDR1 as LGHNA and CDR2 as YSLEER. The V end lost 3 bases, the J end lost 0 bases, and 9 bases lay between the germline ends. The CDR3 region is CASSQSALSNQPQHF. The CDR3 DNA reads TGCGCCAGCAGCCAGAGTGCACTTAGCAATCAGCCCCAGCATTTT.

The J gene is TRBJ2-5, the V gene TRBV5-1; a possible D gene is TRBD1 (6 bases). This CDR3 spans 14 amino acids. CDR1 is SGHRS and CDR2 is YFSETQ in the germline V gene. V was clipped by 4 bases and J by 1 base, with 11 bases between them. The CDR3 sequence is CASSLWTAQETQYF. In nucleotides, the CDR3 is TGCGCCAGCAGCCTGTGGACAGCCCAAGAGACCCAGTACTTC.

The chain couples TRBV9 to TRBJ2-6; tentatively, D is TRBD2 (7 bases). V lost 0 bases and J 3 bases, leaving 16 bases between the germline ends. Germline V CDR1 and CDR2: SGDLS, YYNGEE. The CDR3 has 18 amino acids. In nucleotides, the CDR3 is TGTGCCAGCAGCGTAGTTTCGGGGGGCCCGATTGGGGCCAACGTCCTGACTTTC. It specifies CASSVVSGGPIGANVLTF.

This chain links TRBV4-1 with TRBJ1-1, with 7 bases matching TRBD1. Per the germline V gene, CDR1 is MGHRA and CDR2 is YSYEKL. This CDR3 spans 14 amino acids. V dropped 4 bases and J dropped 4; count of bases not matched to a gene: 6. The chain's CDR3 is CASSLDRDSTEAFF. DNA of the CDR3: TGCGCCAGCAGCCTAGACAGGGACAGCACTGAAGCTTTCTTT.

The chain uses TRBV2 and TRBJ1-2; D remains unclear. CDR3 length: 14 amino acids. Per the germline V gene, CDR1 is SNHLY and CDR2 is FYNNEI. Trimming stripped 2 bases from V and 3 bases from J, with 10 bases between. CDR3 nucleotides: TGTGCCAGCAGTGAACTGGCCCCCTACTATGGCTACACCTTC. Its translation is CASSELAPYYGYTF.

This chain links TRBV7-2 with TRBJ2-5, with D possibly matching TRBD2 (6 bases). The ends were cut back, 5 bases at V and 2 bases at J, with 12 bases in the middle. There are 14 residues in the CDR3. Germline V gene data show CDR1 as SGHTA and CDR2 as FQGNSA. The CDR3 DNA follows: TGTGCCAGCAGCAACTCCGGAGGGCAAGAGACCCAGTACTTC. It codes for CASSNSGGQETQYF.

CDR3 loop: CASSHPTGMNTEAFF. The CDR3 DNA sequence: TGCGCCAGCAGCCACCCCACAGGTATGAACACTGAAGCTTTCTTT. This chain joins TRBV4-1 and TRBJ1-1; D possibly corresponds to TRBD1 (5 bases). Germline-derived CDR1 and CDR2 are MGHRA and YSYEKL. Deletions cut 3 bases from V and 0 bases from J, with 11 bases between. CDR3 length equals 15 residues.

CDR3 amino acids: CATSDFDRTALNEQFF. As DNA, the CDR3 is TGTGCCACCAGTGATTTCGATAGGACTGCGCTCAATGAGCAGTTCTTC. The chain combines TRBV24-1 with TRBJ2-1, with D perhaps TRBD2 (5 bases). CDR1 and CDR2 (germline): KGHDR, SFDVKD. There are 16 residues in the CDR3. Trimming took 1 base from V and 6 from J, leaving 15 bases between them.

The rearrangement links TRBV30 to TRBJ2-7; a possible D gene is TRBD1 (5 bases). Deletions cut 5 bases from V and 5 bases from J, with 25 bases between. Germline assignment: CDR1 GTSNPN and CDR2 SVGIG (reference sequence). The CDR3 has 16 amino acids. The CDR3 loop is CAWARLPQVSFHEQYF. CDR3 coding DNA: TGTGCCTGGGCCCGTCTACCACAGGTTTCATTCCACGAGCAGTACTTC.

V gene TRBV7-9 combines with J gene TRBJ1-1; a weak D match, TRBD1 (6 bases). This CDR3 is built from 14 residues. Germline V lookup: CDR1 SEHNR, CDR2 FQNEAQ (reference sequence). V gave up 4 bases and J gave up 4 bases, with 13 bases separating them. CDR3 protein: CASSSQGRVTEAFF. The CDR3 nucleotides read TGTGCCAGCAGCTCCCAGGGGCGGGTCACTGAAGCTTTCTTT.

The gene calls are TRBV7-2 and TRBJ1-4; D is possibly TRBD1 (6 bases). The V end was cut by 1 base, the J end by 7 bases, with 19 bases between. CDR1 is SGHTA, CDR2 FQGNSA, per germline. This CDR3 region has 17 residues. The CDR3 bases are TGTGCCAGCAGCTTAGTTCCAGGGGCCCGGTCGGGTGAAAAACTGTTTTTT. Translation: CASSLVPGARSGEKLFF.

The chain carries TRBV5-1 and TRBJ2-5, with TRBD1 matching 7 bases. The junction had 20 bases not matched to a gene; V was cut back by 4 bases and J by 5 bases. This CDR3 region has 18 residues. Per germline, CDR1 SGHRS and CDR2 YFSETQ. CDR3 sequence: CASSQKITGAPGYETQYF. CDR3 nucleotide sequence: TGCGCCAGCAGCCAAAAAATAACAGGGGCCCCCGGTTATGAGACCCAGTACTTC.

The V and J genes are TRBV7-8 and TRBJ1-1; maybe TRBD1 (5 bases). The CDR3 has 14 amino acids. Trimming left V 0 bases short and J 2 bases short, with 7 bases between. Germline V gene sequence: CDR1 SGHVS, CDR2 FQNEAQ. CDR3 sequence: CASSLAGHNTEAFF. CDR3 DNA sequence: TGTGCCAGCAGCTTAGCAGGACACAACACTGAAGCTTTCTTT.

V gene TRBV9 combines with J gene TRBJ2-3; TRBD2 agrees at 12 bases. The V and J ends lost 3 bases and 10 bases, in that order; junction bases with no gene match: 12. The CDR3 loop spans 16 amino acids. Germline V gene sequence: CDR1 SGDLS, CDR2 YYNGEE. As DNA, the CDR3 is TGTGCCAGCAGCGGAGGACTAGCGGGGTTAACACCAGCGCAGTATTTT. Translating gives CASSGGLAGLTPAQYF. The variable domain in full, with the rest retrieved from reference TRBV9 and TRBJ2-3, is DSGVTQTPKHLITATGQRVTLRCSPRSGDLSVYWYQQSLDQGLQFLIQYYNGEERAKGNILERFSAQQFPDLHSELNLSSLELGDSALYFCASSGGLAGLTPAQYFGPGTRLTVL.

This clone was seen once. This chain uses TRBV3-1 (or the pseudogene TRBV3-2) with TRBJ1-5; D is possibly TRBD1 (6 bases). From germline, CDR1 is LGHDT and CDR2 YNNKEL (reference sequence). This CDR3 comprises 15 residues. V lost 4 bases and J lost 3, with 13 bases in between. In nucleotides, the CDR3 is TGTGCCAGCAGCCCAGGGGAGCATCCCAATCAGCCCCAGCATTTT. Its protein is CASSPGEHPNQPQHF.

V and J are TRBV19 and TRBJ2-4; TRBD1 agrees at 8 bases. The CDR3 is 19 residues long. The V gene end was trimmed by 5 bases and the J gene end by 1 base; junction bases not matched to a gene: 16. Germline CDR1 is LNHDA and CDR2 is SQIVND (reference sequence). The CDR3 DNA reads TGTGCCAGTAGTCGCCATCGGACAGGGCGAAGTGGGGCCAAAAACATTCAGTACTTC. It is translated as CASSRHRTGRSGAKNIQYF.

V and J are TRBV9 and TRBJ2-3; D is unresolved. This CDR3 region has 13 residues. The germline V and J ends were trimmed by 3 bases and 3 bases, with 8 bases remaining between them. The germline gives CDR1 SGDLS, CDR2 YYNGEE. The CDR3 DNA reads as TGTGCCAGCAGCGCCCCCCCGACAGATACGCAGTATTTT. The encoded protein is CASSAPPTDTQYF. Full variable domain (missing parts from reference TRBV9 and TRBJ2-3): DSGVTQTPKHLITATGQRVTLRCSPRSGDLSVYWYQQSLDQGLQFLIQYYNGEERAKGNILERFSAQQFPDLHSELNLSSLELGDSALYFCASSAPPTDTQYFGPGTRLTVL.

The CDR3 protein is CASSLAVSSGGTQESYEQYF. In DNA form, the CDR3 reads TGCGCCAGCAGCTTGGCCGTATCTAGCGGGGGCACCCAGGAATCCTACGAGCAGTACTTC. The chain couples TRBV5-1 to TRBJ2-7; 10 bases are a match to TRBD2. CDR3 size: 20 residues. Germline-derived CDR1 and CDR2 are SGHRS and YFSETQ. J was trimmed by 1 base and V by 0 bases; bases with no gene match: 16.

CDR3 nucleotides: TGTGCCAGCAGCAGTAGCGGGGGGGCAGGTCTCTACGAGCAGTACTTC. Protein: CASSSSGGAGLYEQYF. The rearrangement uses TRBV27 and TRBJ2-7; 11 bases match TRBD2. The CDR3 is 16 amino acids. Per germline, CDR1 MNHEY and CDR2 SMNVEV (reference sequence). Trimming took 6 bases from V and 3 from J; bases not matched to a gene: 10.

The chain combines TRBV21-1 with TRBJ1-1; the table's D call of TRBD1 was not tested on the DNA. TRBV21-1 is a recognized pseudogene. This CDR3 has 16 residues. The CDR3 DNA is TGTGCCAGCAGCAACTCTATGGGACATATCAACACTGAAGCTTTCTTT. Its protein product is CASSNSMGHINTEAFF.

In DNA, the CDR3 is TGTGCCAGCAGCGATACAGGGTACTATGGCTACACCTTC. This gives the protein CASSDTGYYGYTF. The chain combines TRBV12-3 or TRBV12-4 with TRBJ1-2; D may be TRBD1 (6 bases). V shed 6 bases and J shed 3 bases, with 11 bases lying between them. The CDR3 runs to 13 residues.

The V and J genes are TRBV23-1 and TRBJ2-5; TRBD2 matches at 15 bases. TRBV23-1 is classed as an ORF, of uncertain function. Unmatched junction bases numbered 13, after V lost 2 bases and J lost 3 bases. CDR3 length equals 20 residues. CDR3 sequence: CASSQKDGLAGGPIKETQYF. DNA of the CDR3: TGCGCCAGCAGTCAAAAGGATGGACTAGCGGGGGGGCCGATTAAAGAGACCCAGTACTTC.